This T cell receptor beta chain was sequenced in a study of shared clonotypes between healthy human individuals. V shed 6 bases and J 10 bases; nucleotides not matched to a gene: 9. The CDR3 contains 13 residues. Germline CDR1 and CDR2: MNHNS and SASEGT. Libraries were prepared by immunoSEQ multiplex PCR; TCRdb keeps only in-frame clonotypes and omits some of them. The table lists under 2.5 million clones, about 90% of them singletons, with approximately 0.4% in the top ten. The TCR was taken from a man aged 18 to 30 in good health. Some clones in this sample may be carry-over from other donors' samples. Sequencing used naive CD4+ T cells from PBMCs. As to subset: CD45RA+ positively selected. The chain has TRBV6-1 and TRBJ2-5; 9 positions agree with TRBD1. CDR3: CASSVGQGRGQYF. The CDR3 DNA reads TGTGCCAGCAGCGTGGGACAGGGAAGGGGCCAGTACTTC.